These T cell receptor beta chains were read from a single sample in a study of regulatory T cells in long-lasting Graves disease. MiXCR was run by TCRdb on the multiplex PCR reads, yielding one entry per CDR3 protein. The sample lists about 440,000 distinct CDR3 sequences, under 15% occurring once. These data are also associated with another study on T cells in Graves' hyperthyroidism and ophthalmopathy.

The sample was peripheral blood mononuclear cells (PBMCs), taken at new diagnosis, from a patient treated with antithyroid drugs. The source is a woman in her thirties with Graves disease. Both conserved end residues are part of each CDR3. The D gene is left open where the match is weak. Clone size is given for some rows only: seen once, a few or many times, or a class if the clone is expanded.

size,V,J,D,CDR3,DNA
many,TRBV2,TRBJ2-7,TRBD2,CASSRDISGILRYEQYF,TGTGCCAGCAGTCGGGACATTAGCGGGATACTTCGCTACGAGCAGTACTTC
-,TRBV27,TRBJ2-3,TRBD1,CASSPLLPQGARTDTQYF,TGTGCCAGCAGTCCCCTGCTCCCCCAGGGGGCGCGCACAGATACGCAGTATTTT
many,TRBV27,TRBJ2-7,TRBD2,CASSLEKAGVGEQYF,TGTGCCAGCAGTTTAGAGAAAGCGGGAGTTGGGGAGCAGTACTTC
many,TRBV18,TRBJ2-3,-,CASSPSGSTDTQYF,TGTGCCAGCTCACCCAGTGGGAGCACAGATACGCAGTATTTT
-,TRBV7-9,TRBJ2-7,TRBD2,CASSQDGGTPYEQYF,TGTGCCAGCAGCCAAGACGGGGGGACCCCCTACGAGCAGTACTTC
many,TRBV20-1,TRBJ2-1,TRBD2,CSARDLRSGTLRGSNEQFF,TGCAGTGCTAGAGACCTACGTAGCGGGACTCTGAGGGGGAGCAATGAGCAGTTCTTC
-,TRBV7-2,TRBJ1-2,-,CASSPQGLANYGYTF,TGTGCCAGCAGCCCGCAGGGGCTAGCTAACTATGGCTACACCTTC
many,TRBV24-1,TRBJ1-2,TRBD1,CATSDPGGARGYTF,TGTGCCACCAGTGACCCAGGGGGCGCAAGGGGCTACACCTTC
-,TRBV19,TRBJ2-1,TRBD2,CASSIPGGARNRNEQFF,TGTGCCAGTAGTATCCCCGGGGGGGCCAGAAATAGGAATGAGCAGTTCTTC
many,TRBV30,TRBJ1-1,-,CAWSLGHPNTEAFF,TGTGCCTGGAGCCTCGGACACCCGAACACTGAAGCTTTCTTT
many,TRBV5-1,TRBJ2-3,-,CASSLRGEPDTQYF,TGCGCCAGCAGCTTGAGAGGGGAGCCAGATACGCAGTATTTT
-,TRBV7-9,TRBJ2-1,-,CASSLQLLNEQFF,TGTGCCAGCAGCTTGCAATTGCTCAATGAGCAGTTCTTC
few,TRBV6-2/TRBV6-3,TRBJ2-3,TRBD1,CASSSGTGGTDTQYF,TGTGCCAGCAGTTCCGGGACAGGGGGCACAGATACGCAGTATTTT
few,TRBV12-3/TRBV12-4,TRBJ2-1,TRBD1,CASRLWGGTGYNEQFF,TGTGCCAGCCGACTTTGGGGGGGGACAGGGTACAATGAGCAGTTCTTC
-,TRBV6-2/TRBV6-3,TRBJ1-5,-,CASSYNPFQGHQPQHF,TGTGCCAGCAGTTACAACCCATTCCAGGGACATCAGCCCCAGCATTTT
-,TRBV14,TRBJ1-1,-,CASSQLTGMNTEAFF,TGTGCCAGCAGCCAGCTAACAGGGATGAACACTGAAGCTTTCTTT
many,TRBV6-5,TRBJ1-1,-,CASTYSGVNTEAFF,TGTGCCAGCACTTACTCAGGGGTGAACACTGAAGCTTTCTTT
few,TRBV29-1,TRBJ2-7,TRBD2,CSFSSGRDEQYF,TGCAGCTTCTCTAGCGGGAGGGACGAGCAGTACTTC
-,TRBV9,TRBJ1-6,-,CASSVSDVLSPLHF,TGTGCCAGCAGCGTTTCGGACGTCTTATCACCCCTCCACTTT
many,TRBV27,TRBJ2-1,TRBD2,CASSRPHLGPGLAGGLSYNEQFF,TGTGCCAGCAGTCGACCTCATCTTGGCCCGGGACTAGCGGGAGGGCTCTCCTACAATGAGCAGTTCTTC
many,TRBV11-2,TRBJ2-7,-,CASSFLGEQYF,TGTGCCAGCAGCTTCCTTGGGGAGCAGTACTTC
-,TRBV4-1,TRBJ1-1,TRBD1,CASSRGEGYYRGEEAFF,TGCGCCAGCAGCCGCGGGGAGGGTTATTACAGGGGAGAGGAAGCTTTCTTT
many,TRBV28,TRBJ1-2,-,CASSLEAVVNYGYTF,TGTGCCAGCAGTTTAGAGGCAGTTGTCAACTATGGCTACACCTTC
-,TRBV7-9,TRBJ2-2,-,CASSLEPLGTGELFF,TGTGCCAGCAGCTTAGAGCCCCTGGGAACCGGGGAGCTGTTTTTT
many,TRBV24-1,TRBJ1-5,-,CATSDPKGLSNQPQHF,TGTGCCACCAGTGACCCCAAGGGACTGAGCAATCAGCCCCAGCATTTT
-,TRBV12-3/TRBV12-4,TRBJ2-7,-,CASSLDGGMYEQYF,TGTGCCAGCAGTTTAGATGGTGGGATGTACGAGCAGTACTTC
few,TRBV24-1,TRBJ2-1,TRBD1,CATSEDRGQANEQFF,TGTGCCACCAGCGAGGACAGGGGCCAGGCTAATGAGCAGTTCTTC
many,TRBV11-2,TRBJ1-1,-,CASWGTEAFF,TGTGCCAGCTGGGGGACTGAAGCTTTCTTT
few,TRBV5-6,TRBJ2-2,TRBD2,CASSLFIGRIDTGELFF,TGTGCCAGCAGCTTGTTTATCGGGAGGATAGACACCGGGGAGCTGTTTTTT
many,TRBV6-2/TRBV6-3,TRBJ2-7,-,CASSYGGGGYEQYF,TGTGCCAGCAGTTACGGTGGGGGCGGATACGAGCAGTACTTC
-,TRBV20-1,TRBJ2-1,TRBD2,CSARDGHSGRASGNEQFF,TGCAGTGCTAGAGATGGCCATAGCGGGAGGGCCTCTGGAAATGAGCAGTTCTTC
-,TRBV6-1,TRBJ2-6,TRBD1,CAALQGSSGANVLTF,TGTGCCGCTTTACAGGGGTCCTCTGGGGCCAACGTCCTGACTTTC
many,TRBV5-6,TRBJ2-7,-,CASSFQGASSYEQYF,TGTGCCAGCAGCTTTCAGGGCGCAAGCTCCTACGAGCAGTACTTC
-,TRBV7-8,TRBJ2-2,-,CASSLSTGAGELFF,TGTGCCAGCAGCTTAAGTACGGGCGCCGGGGAGCTGTTTTTT
-,TRBV4-1,TRBJ2-2,-,CASSPSDSYTGELFF,TGCGCCAGCAGCCCCTCTGACTCCTACACCGGGGAGCTGTTTTTT
many,TRBV28,TRBJ2-7,-,CASSYLQGPSYEQYF,TGTGCCAGCAGCTACCTACAGGGACCCTCCTACGAGCAGTACTTC
many,TRBV11-2,TRBJ2-2,-,CASSFRGSGELFF,TGTGCCAGCAGCTTTAGGGGTTCCGGGGAGCTGTTTTTT
-,TRBV10-3,TRBJ2-5,-,CAISPTEALDPKETQYF,TGTGCCATCAGCCCGACAGAGGCCCTAGACCCTAAAGAGACCCAGTACTTC
-,TRBV3-1,TRBJ2-6,TRBD2,CASSQSWGGGISGANVLTF,TGTGCCAGCTCTCAAAGCTGGGGGGGAGGAATCTCTGGGGCCAACGTCCTGACTTTC
few,TRBV2,TRBJ1-1,-,CASSNGVDTEAFF,TGTGCCAGCAGTAATGGGGTGGACACTGAAGCTTTCTTT
few,TRBV25-1,TRBJ1-1,-,CASSEEPSGGSEAFF,TGTGCCAGCAGTGAGGAACCCTCCGGTGGGTCTGAAGCTTTCTTT
many,TRBV2,TRBJ2-1,TRBD2,CASSERAGGKNEQFF,TGTGCCAGCAGTGAACGAGCGGGAGGGAAAAATGAGCAGTTCTTC
many,TRBV6-1,TRBJ1-1,TRBD1,CASSGHRGRRNTEAFF,TGTGCCAGCAGTGGACACAGGGGGCGTCGGAACACTGAAGCTTTCTTT
many,TRBV28,TRBJ2-5,-,CASKEETQYF,TGTGCCAGCAAGGAGGAGACCCAGTACTTC
many,TRBV18,TRBJ2-5,TRBD2,CASSPQELAGAETQYF,TGTGCCAGCTCACCCCAGGAACTAGCGGGAGCGGAGACCCAGTACTTC
many,TRBV5-1,TRBJ1-2,-,CASSLQHPNYGYTF,TGCGCCAGCAGCCTTCAACATCCTAACTATGGCTACACCTTC
-,TRBV19,TRBJ2-4,-,CASSVLQGSRKNIQYF,TGTGCCAGTAGTGTCCTACAGGGAAGTAGAAAAAACATTCAGTACTTC
few,TRBV6-1,TRBJ1-1,-,CASRAQGNTEAFF,TGTGCCAGCCGGGCGCAGGGGAACACTGAAGCTTTCTTT
many,TRBV20-1,TRBJ2-1,TRBD2,CSARGTSGLSSYNEQFF,TGCAGTGCCCGCGGGACTAGCGGCCTTAGCTCCTACAATGAGCAGTTCTTC
-,TRBV10-3,TRBJ1-1,-,CAIKTNLNTEAFF,TGTGCCATCAAGACAAACTTAAACACTGAAGCTTTCTTT
few,TRBV24-1,TRBJ2-1,-,CATSDGPRHEQFF,TGTGCCACCAGTGATGGACCAAGGCATGAGCAGTTCTTC
few,TRBV29-1,TRBJ1-3,TRBD1,CSASGGTGNTIYF,TGCAGCGCTTCAGGGGGGACTGGAAACACCATATATTTT
many,TRBV2,TRBJ1-4,-,CASSFGQPNEKLFF,TGTGCCAGCAGTTTCGGCCAGCCGAATGAAAAACTGTTTTTT
-,TRBV9,TRBJ2-1,TRBD2,CASSASGLYNEQFF,TGTGCCAGCAGCGCTAGCGGGTTATACAATGAGCAGTTCTTC
-,TRBV5-1,TRBJ2-1,-,CTSSRTGFVDEQFF,TGCACCAGCAGCAGAACAGGGTTTGTTGATGAGCAGTTCTTC
many,TRBV7-8,TRBJ2-2,TRBD2,CASSLVRLAGGPNTGELFF,TGTGCCAGCAGCTTAGTTCGGCTAGCGGGAGGGCCGAACACCGGGGAGCTGTTTTTT
few,TRBV12-3/TRBV12-4,TRBJ2-4,-,CASSVRLAKNIQYF,TGTGCCAGCAGCGTCAGGTTAGCCAAAAACATTCAGTACTTC